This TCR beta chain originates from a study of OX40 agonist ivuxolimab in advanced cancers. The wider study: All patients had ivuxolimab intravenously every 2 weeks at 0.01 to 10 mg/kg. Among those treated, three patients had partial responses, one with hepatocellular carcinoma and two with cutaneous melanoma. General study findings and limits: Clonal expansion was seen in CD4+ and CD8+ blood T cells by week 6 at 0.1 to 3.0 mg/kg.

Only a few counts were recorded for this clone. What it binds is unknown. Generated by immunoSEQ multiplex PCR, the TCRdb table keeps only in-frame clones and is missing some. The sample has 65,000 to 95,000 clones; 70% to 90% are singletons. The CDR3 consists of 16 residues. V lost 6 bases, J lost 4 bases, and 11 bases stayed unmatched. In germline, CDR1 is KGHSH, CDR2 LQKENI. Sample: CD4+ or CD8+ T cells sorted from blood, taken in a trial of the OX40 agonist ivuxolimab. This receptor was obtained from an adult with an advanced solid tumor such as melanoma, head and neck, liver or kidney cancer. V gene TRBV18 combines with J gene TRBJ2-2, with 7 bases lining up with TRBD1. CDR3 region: CASSPRQGRATGELFF. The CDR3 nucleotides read TGTGCCAGCTCGCCAAGACAGGGAAGAGCCACCGGGGAGCTGTTTTTT. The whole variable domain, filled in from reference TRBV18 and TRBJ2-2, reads NAGVMQNPRHLVRRRGQEARLRCSPMKGHSHVYWYRQLPEEGLKFMVYLQKENIIDESGMPKERFSAEFPKEGPSILRIQQVVRGDSAAYFCASSPRQGRATGELFFGEGSRLTVL.